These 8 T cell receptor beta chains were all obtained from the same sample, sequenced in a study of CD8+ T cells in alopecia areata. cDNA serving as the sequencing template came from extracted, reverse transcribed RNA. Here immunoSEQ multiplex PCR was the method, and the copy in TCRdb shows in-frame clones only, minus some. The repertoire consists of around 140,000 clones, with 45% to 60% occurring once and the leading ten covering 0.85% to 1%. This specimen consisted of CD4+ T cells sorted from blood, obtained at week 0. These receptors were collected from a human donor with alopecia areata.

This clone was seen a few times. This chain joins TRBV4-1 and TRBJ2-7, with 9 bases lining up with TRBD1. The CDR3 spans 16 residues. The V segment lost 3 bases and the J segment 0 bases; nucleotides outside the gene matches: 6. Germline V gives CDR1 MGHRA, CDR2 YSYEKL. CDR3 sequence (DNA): TGCGCCAGCAGCCATATTACAGGGGGCAACTCCTACGAGCAGTACTTC. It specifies CASSHITGGNSYEQYF.

The CDR3 nucleotides read TGTGCCAGCAGCTTTATGGGGGGCCGATGGCAAGAGACCCAGTACTTC. It codes for CASSFMGGRWQETQYF. The V and J genes are TRBV7-9 and TRBJ2-5; D may be TRBD1 or TRBD2 (6 bases each). CDR1 is SEHNR and CDR2 is FQNEAQ in the germline V gene (reference sequence). The CDR3 is 16 amino acids. V shed 3 bases and J shed 2 bases, with 16 bases lying between them.

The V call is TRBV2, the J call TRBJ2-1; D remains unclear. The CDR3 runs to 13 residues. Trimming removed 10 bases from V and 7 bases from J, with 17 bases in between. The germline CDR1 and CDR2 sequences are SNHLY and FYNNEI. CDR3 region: CATQLEMSNEQFF. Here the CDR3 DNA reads TGTGCCACCCAACTCGAGATGTCAAATGAGCAGTTCTTC.

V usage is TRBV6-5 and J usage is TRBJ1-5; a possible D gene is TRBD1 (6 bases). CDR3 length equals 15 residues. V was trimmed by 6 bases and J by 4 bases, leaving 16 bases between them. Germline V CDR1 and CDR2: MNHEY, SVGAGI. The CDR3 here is CASRVRQAPNQPQHF. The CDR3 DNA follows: TGTGCCAGCAGGGTACGACAGGCTCCTAATCAGCCCCAGCATTTT.

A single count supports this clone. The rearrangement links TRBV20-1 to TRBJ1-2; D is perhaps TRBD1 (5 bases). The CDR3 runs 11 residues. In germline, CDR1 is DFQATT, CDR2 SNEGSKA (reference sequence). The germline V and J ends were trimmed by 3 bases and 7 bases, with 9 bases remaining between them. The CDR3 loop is CSASGGRGYTF. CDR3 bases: TGCAGTGCTAGTGGGGGTCGTGGCTACACCTTC.

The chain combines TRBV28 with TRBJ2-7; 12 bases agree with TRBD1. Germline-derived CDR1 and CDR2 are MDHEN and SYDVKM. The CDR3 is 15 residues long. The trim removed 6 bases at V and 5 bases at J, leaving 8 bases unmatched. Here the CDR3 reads CASSPGTGGRDEQYF. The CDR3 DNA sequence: TGTGCCAGCAGCCCCGGGACAGGGGGCAGGGACGAGCAGTACTTC.

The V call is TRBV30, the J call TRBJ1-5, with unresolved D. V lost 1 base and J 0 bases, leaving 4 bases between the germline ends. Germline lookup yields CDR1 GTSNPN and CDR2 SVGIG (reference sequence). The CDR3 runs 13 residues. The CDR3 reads CAWSASSNQPQHF. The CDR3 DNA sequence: TGTGCCTGGAGTGCTTCTAGCAATCAGCCCCAGCATTTT. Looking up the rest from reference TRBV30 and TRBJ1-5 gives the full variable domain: SQTIHQWPATLVQPVGSPLSLECTVEGTSNPNLYWYRQAAGRGLQLLFYSVGIGQISSEVPQNLSASRPQDRQFILSSKKLLLSDSGFYLCAWSASSNQPQHFGDGTRLSIL.

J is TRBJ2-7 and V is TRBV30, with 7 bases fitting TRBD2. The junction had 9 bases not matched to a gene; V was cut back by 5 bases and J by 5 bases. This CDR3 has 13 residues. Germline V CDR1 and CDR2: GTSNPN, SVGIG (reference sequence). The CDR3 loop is CAWGSTSWDEQYF. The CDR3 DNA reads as TGTGCCTGGGGATCGACTAGCTGGGACGAGCAGTACTTC.